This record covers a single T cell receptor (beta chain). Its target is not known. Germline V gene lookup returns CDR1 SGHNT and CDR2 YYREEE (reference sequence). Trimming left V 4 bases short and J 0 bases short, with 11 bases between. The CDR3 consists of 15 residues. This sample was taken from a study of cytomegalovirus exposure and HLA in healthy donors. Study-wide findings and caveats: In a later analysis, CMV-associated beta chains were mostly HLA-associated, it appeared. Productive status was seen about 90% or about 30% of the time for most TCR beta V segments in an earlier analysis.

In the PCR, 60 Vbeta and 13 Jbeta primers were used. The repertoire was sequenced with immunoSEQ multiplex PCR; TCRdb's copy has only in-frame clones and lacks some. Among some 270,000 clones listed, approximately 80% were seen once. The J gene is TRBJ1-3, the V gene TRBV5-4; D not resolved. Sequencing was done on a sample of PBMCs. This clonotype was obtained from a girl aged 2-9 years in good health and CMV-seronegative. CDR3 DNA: TGTGCCAGCAGCCTGGACGAGGCCTCTGGAAACACCATATATTTT. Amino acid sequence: CASSLDEASGNTIYF.